This is a list of T cell receptor beta chains from one sample in a study of blood T cell repertoires in COVID-19. The data were produced by immunoSEQ multiplex PCR, yet TCRdb's version contains in-frame clones alone and is incomplete. The sample holds 65,000 to 90,000 clones, approximately 76% seen once. The sequencing input was peripheral blood. Source of these receptors: a man in his 70s with active or convalescent COVID-19. Both conserved end residues are part of each CDR3. A D gene is named only where the DNA matches it firmly. The size field is filled for only some rows; it gives once, few, many or a size class.

CDR3 protein,CDR3 DNA,V gene,D gene,J gene,clone size
CASPASGGPGDTQYF,TGTGCCAGCCCCGCTAGCGGGGGGCCGGGGGATACGCAGTATTTT,TRBV5-4,TRBD2,TRBJ2-3,NA
CASRQDINNEKLFF,TGTGCCAGCAGGCAGGACATCAATAATGAAAAACTGTTTTTT,TRBV2,NA,TRBJ1-4,many
CASSKGRSNTEAFF,TGTGCCAGCAGCAAAGGGAGATCGAACACTGAAGCTTTCTTT,TRBV21-1,NA,TRBJ1-1,NA
CASSPGLRTGPKEQYF,TGTGCCAGCTCACCAGGGTTACGGACAGGACCCAAAGAGCAGTACTTC,TRBV18,TRBD1,TRBJ2-7,once
CASSQQSYEQYF,TGTGCCAGCAGCCAACAGTCCTACGAGCAGTACTTC,TRBV3-1/TRBV3-2,NA,TRBJ2-7,NA
CARTADRVLYEQYF,TGTGCCAGGACCGCGGACAGGGTTCTCTACGAGCAGTACTTC,TRBV6-5,TRBD1,TRBJ2-7,NA
CASSLLAGGHNEQFF,TGCGCCAGCAGCTTGTTAGCGGGGGGGCACAATGAGCAGTTCTTC,TRBV5-1,TRBD2,TRBJ2-1,NA
CASSLYQGSYSNQPQHF,TGTGCCAGCAGTTTATACCAGGGGAGTTATAGCAATCAGCCCCAGCATTTT,TRBV28,NA,TRBJ1-5,NA
CASSQDLTGANYGYTF,TGTGCCAGCAGCCAAGATTTGACAGGGGCTAACTATGGCTACACCTTC,TRBV3-1/TRBV3-2,TRBD1,TRBJ1-2,NA
CASKMAPGNQPQHF,TGTGCCAGCAAGATGGCCCCGGGGAATCAGCCCCAGCATTTT,TRBV6-5,NA,TRBJ1-5,NA
CASSPRVSGNTIYF,TGTGCCAGCAGCCCCCGGGTCTCTGGAAACACCATATATTTT,TRBV14,NA,TRBJ1-3,NA
CASRSLTQSTDTQYF,TGTGCAAGTCGCTCACTCACTCAAAGCACAGATACGCAGTATTTT,TRBV12-2,NA,TRBJ2-3,NA
CASSLPTGANQPQHF,TGTGCCAGCAGTCTCCCCACAGGGGCCAATCAGCCCCAGCATTTT,TRBV28,TRBD1,TRBJ1-5,NA
CASSSREPGDEQYF,TGTGCCAGCAGCTCCCGGGAGCCGGGGGACGAGCAGTACTTC,TRBV11-2,NA,TRBJ2-7,NA
CSVTTGGNSPLHF,TGCAGCGTTACGACAGGCGGGAATTCACCCCTCCACTTT,TRBV29-1,NA,TRBJ1-6,NA
CASSSGLAGELSTDTQYF,TGTGCCAGCAGCTCAGGACTAGCGGGAGAACTCAGCACAGATACGCAGTATTTT,TRBV5-8,TRBD2,TRBJ2-3,once
CASSSGQGIDEQYF,TGTGCCAGCAGCTCCGGACAGGGCATCGACGAGCAGTACTTC,TRBV7-9,TRBD1,TRBJ2-7,NA
CASSWTGEAFF,TGTGCCAGTAGCTGGACAGGTGAAGCTTTCTTT,TRBV19,TRBD1,TRBJ1-1,NA
CASSQDWSRVAEAFF,TGCGCCAGCAGCCAAGATTGGTCCAGGGTGGCTGAAGCTTTCTTT,TRBV4-1,NA,TRBJ1-1,few
CATSKDQGRVTDTQYF,TGTGCCACCTCGAAAGACCAGGGGAGGGTCACAGATACGCAGTATTTT,TRBV15,NA,TRBJ2-3,once
CASSSKTSGGSYEQYF,TGTGCCAGCAGTTCTAAAACTAGCGGGGGCTCATACGAGCAGTACTTC,TRBV28,TRBD2,TRBJ2-7,few
CASTEGGGMVEKLFF,TGTGCCAGCACCGAAGGGGGAGGGATGGTTGAAAAACTGTTTTTT,TRBV7-9,NA,TRBJ1-4,NA
CASSRAGLETQYF,TGTGCCAGCAGCCGAGCAGGGTTGGAGACCCAGTACTTC,TRBV3-1/TRBV3-2,NA,TRBJ2-5,NA
CATALAGGEIEQFF,TGTGCCACCGCCCTAGCGGGGGGTGAGATTGAGCAGTTCTTC,TRBV11-3,TRBD2,TRBJ2-1,NA
CASSLPGTYEQYF,TGTGCCAGCTCACTTCCGGGAACCTACGAGCAGTACTTC,TRBV18,NA,TRBJ2-7,NA
CASSLIAQRGSTDTQYF,TGTGCCAGCAGCTTAATCGCCCAGCGGGGTAGCACAGATACGCAGTATTTT,TRBV11-2,TRBD2,TRBJ2-3,NA
CATSREGRRRNYGYTF,TGTGCCACCAGCAGAGAAGGGAGACGGAGGAACTATGGCTACACCTTC,TRBV15,NA,TRBJ1-2,many
CATSETGAILVTEAFF,TGTGCCACCAGTGAGACAGGGGCCATCCTCGTCACTGAAGCTTTCTTT,TRBV24-1,TRBD1,TRBJ1-1,once
CASSPVGTMFGEQYF,TGTGCCAGCTCACCCGTAGGGACTATGTTTGGCGAGCAGTACTTC,TRBV18,TRBD2,TRBJ2-7,NA
CASSSKPGQGNTEAFF,TGCGCCAGCAGTTCTAAGCCCGGACAGGGGAACACTGAAGCTTTCTTT,TRBV5-1,TRBD1,TRBJ1-1,NA
CASSESTIQETQYF,TGTGCCAGCAGTGAATCAACAATACAAGAGACCCAGTACTTC,TRBV2,NA,TRBJ2-5,NA
CASVYSGANVLTF,TGTGCCAGCGTCTACTCTGGGGCCAACGTCCTGACTTTC,TRBV2,NA,TRBJ2-6,NA
CASSLGQGLGGYTF,TGTGCCAGCAGCCTTGGACAGGGTTTGGGAGGCTACACCTTC,TRBV3-1/TRBV3-2,TRBD1,TRBJ1-2,NA
CASSYSTGGNYGYTF,TGTGCCAGCAGTTACTCGACAGGGGGTAACTATGGCTACACCTTC,TRBV6-5,TRBD1,TRBJ1-2,NA
CASSSLFGDLAGVGEQYF,TGTGCCAGCAGCTCCTTGTTTGGGGATCTAGCGGGGGTAGGCGAGCAGTACTTC,TRBV7-3,TRBD2,TRBJ2-7,NA
CASSQVWPSGSTDTQYF,TGTGCCAGCAGCCAAGTTTGGCCTAGCGGAAGCACAGATACGCAGTATTTT,TRBV4-2,TRBD2,TRBJ2-3,NA
CASSEGQGVHTEAFF,TGTGCCAGCAGTGAGGGACAGGGCGTCCACACTGAAGCTTTCTTT,TRBV6-1,TRBD1,TRBJ1-1,NA
CASKTGGIQETQYF,TGCGCCAGCAAGACAGGGGGTATCCAAGAGACCCAGTACTTC,TRBV10-2,TRBD1,TRBJ2-5,NA
CAIGIGGNIQYF,TGTGCCATCGGGATCGGGGGAAACATTCAGTACTTC,TRBV10-3,NA,TRBJ2-4,NA
CASSTRGEGTFEQYF,TGTGCCAGCAGTACCCGAGGGGAGGGAACTTTCGAGCAGTACTTC,TRBV6-5,TRBD2,TRBJ2-7,NA
CASSSQETQYF,TGCGCCAGCAGCTCGCAAGAGACCCAGTACTTC,TRBV5-1,NA,TRBJ2-5,NA
CASSLHPSTDTQYF,TGTGCCAGCAGCTTACATCCCAGCACAGATACGCAGTATTTT,TRBV11-3,NA,TRBJ2-3,once
CASRSTGELFF,TGTGCCAGCAGGAGCACCGGGGAGCTGTTTTTT,TRBV2,NA,TRBJ2-2,NA
CASTFQWSSGNTIYF,TGTGCCAGTACCTTCCAATGGAGCTCTGGAAACACCATATATTTT,TRBV19,NA,TRBJ1-3,NA
CASSLVGTGAGANVLTF,TGTGCCAGCAGCTTGGTAGGGACAGGGGCTGGGGCCAACGTCCTGACTTTC,TRBV5-5,TRBD1,TRBJ2-6,NA
CATSDLRGPSGGHNEQFF,TGTGCCACCAGTGATTTGCGGGGCCCTAGCGGGGGACACAATGAGCAGTTCTTC,TRBV24-1,TRBD2,TRBJ2-1,NA
CASNRGSNSPLHF,TGTGCCAGCAACAGGGGGAGTAATTCACCCCTCCACTTT,TRBV2,TRBD1,TRBJ1-6,NA
CASAGTAGNTIYF,TGTGCCAGCGCGGGGACAGCTGGAAACACCATATATTTT,TRBV28,TRBD1,TRBJ1-3,NA
CASSPPSGGAYEQYF,TGTGCCAGCTCACCACCTAGCGGGGGGGCCTACGAGCAGTACTTC,TRBV18,TRBD2,TRBJ2-7,NA
CASSESVRHTNEKLFF,TGCGCCAGCAGTGAGTCTGTCCGACACACTAATGAAAAACTGTTTTTT,TRBV10-2,NA,TRBJ1-4,NA
CASNPQDRGNEKLFF,TGTGCCAGCAACCCACAGGACAGGGGTAATGAAAAACTGTTTTTT,TRBV28,TRBD1,TRBJ1-4,many
CASSYSRLAGSDTQYF,TGTGCCAGCAGTTACTCCCGACTAGCGGGGTCGGATACGCAGTATTTT,TRBV6-5,TRBD2,TRBJ2-3,NA
CASSLPAGTGWGSYNEQFF,TGTGCCAGCAGCTTACCCGCCGGGACAGGGTGGGGGTCCTACAATGAGCAGTTCTTC,TRBV7-9,TRBD1,TRBJ2-1,medium-sized
CASRGLGVSGELFF,TGTGCCAGCAGGGGACTTGGGGTTTCCGGGGAGCTGTTTTTT,TRBV28,NA,TRBJ2-2,once
CASRRATEAFF,TGTGCCAGCAGGCGGGCCACTGAAGCTTTCTTT,TRBV6-5,NA,TRBJ1-1,NA